This T cell receptor beta chain was retrieved from a study of T cell changes during pregnancy in multiple sclerosis. CDR3 length: 15 amino acids. Germline CDR1 reads LGHNA; CDR2 reads YSLEER. J gave up 0 bases and V 4 bases, and 3 bases lay outside the gene matches. Generated by immunoSEQ multiplex PCR, the TCRdb table keeps only in-frame clones and is missing some. The sample carries about 68,000 clones, over 75% recorded once. The sequence came from a female donor with multiple sclerosis, enrolled in a pregnancy study. This rearrangement joins TRBV4-3 to TRBJ1-3, with 7 bases fitting TRBD1. Source: peripheral blood, taken in the third trimester of pregnancy. CDR3 sequence: CASSRQGSSGNTIYF. The CDR3, as DNA: TGCGCCAGCAGCCGACAGGGCTCCTCTGGAAACACCATATATTTT.